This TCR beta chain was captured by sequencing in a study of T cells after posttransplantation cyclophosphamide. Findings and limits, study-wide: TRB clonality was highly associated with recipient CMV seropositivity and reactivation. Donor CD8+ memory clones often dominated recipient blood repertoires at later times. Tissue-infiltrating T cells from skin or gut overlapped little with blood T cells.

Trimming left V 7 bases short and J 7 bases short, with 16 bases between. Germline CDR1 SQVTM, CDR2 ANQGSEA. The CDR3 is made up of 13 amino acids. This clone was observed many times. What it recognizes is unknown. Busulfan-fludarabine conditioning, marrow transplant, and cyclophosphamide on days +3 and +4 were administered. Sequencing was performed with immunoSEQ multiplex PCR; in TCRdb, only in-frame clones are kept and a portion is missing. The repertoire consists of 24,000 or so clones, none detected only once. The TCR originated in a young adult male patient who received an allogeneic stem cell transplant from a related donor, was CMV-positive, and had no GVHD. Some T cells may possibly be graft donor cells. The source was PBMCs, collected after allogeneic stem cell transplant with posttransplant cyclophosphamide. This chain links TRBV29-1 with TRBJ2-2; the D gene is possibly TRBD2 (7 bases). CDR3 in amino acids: CSATRGGGGELFF. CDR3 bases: TGCAGCGCGACTAGGGGGGGAGGCGGGGAGCTGTTTTTT.